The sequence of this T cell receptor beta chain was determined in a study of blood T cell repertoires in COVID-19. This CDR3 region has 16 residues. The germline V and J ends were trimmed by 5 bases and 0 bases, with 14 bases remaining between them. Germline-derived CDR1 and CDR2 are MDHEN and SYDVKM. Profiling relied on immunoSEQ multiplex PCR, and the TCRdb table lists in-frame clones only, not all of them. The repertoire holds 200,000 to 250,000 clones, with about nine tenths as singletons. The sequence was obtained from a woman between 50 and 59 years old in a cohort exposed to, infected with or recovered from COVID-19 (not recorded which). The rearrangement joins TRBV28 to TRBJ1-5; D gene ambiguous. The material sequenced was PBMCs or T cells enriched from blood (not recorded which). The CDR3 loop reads CASSPGGAPSNQPQHF. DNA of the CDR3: TGTGCCAGCAGTCCGGGAGGAGCCCCTAGCAATCAGCCCCAGCATTTT.